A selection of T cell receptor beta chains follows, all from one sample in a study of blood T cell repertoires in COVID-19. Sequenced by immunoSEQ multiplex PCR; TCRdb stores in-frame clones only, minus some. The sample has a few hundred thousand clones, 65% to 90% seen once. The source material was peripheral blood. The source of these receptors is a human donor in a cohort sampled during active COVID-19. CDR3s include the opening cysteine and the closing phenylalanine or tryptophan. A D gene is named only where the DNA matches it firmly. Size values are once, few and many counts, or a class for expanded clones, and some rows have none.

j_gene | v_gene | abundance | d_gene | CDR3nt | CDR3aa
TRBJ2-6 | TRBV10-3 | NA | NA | TGTGCCATCAGTGACCCGGAGCCGGCAGCCGTCCTGACTTTC | CAISDPEPAAVLTF
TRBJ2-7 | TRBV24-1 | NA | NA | TGTGCCTGCGGGACCGAGAGCTCCTACGAGCAGTACTTC | CACGTESSYEQYF
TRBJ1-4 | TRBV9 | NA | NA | TGTGCCAGCAGCCCCCGGACAGAGGCGAATGAAAAACTGTTTTTT | CASSPRTEANEKLFF
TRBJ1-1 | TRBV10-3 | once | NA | TGTGCCATCAGCTCACAGGGACTACGCACTGAAGCTTTCTTT | CAISSQGLRTEAFF
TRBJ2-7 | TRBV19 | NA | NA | TGTGCCAGTAGTATAGATGCAGGAAACTACGAGCAGTACTTC | CASSIDAGNYEQYF
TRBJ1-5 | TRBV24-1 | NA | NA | TGTGCCACCCAGGAGGGCAATCAGCCCCAGCATTTT | CATQEGNQPQHF
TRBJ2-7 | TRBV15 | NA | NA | TGTGCCACCAGCAGAGGAGAAGGGGACACCTACGAGCAGTACTTC | CATSRGEGDTYEQYF
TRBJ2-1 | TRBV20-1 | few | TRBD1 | TGCAGTGCTAGTCCGGGACAGGGTAACGGTGAGCAGTTCTTC | CSASPGQGNGEQFF
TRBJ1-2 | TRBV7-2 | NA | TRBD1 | TGTGCCAGCAGCCCACGACAGGGTGGCTACACCTTC | CASSPRQGGYTF
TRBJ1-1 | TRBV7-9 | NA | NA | TGTGCCAGCAGCCCCGCAGGGCCGAACACTGAAGCTTTCTTT | CASSPAGPNTEAFF
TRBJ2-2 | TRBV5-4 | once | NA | TGTGCCAGCAGCCGGCTAGGTGCGGGCACCGGGGAGCTGTTTTTT | CASSRLGAGTGELFF
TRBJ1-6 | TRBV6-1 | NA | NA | TGTGCCAGCAGTGAAGGTATGGGCCTTTCCTGGACACCCCTCCACTTT | CASSEGMGLSWTPLHF
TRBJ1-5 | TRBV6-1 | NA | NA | TGTGCCAGCAGTGAACTGGGAGGTCAGCCCCAGCATTTT | CASSELGGQPQHF
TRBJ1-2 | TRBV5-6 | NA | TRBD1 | TGTGCCAGCAGCTTGGCTGTGACAGGGGGTTCCCTCTATGGCTACACCTTC | CASSLAVTGGSLYGYTF
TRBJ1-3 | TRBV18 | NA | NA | TGTGCCAGCTCACCAGTCGGACAGAACTCTGGAAACACCATATATTTT | CASSPVGQNSGNTIYF
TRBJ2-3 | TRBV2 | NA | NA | TGTGCCAGCATATCAGGCTACACAGATACGCAGTATTTT | CASISGYTDTQYF
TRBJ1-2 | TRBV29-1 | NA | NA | TGCAGCGCCTCCGACTCGGATTGGAACTATGGCTACACCTTC | CSASDSDWNYGYTF
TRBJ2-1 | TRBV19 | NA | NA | TGTGCCAGTAGTATTTGGCCCCGGGTCCTGGTGATACAGGGAGGGGTCCTCAATGAGCAGTTCTTC | CASSIWPRVLVIQGGVLNEQFF
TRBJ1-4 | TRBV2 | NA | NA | TGTGCCAGCAGTCAATCCATCCCGGGGGACCCCGAAAAACTGTTTTTT | CASSQSIPGDPEKLFF